The source of this T cell receptor beta chain is a study of CD8+ T cells in alopecia areata. As for the study in general: Disease severity was quantified as SALT score of affected scalp area. Study-level findings and limits: It was observed that many expanded lesional clones persisted in scalp and blood during tofacitinib. Shared TCR sequences were less clear between patients than in mice, possibly partly from HLA diversity. Treatment with tofacitinib significantly lowered scalp clonality and reduced expanded CD8+ clones among the top 100.

With 1 base clipped from V and 4 bases from J, the junction kept 4 bases outside the gene matches. The CDR3 has 15 amino acids. Germline values: CDR1 SGHDT, CDR2 YYEEEE. With respect to this clone: The antigen remains undetermined. The same CDR3 can be traced to other DNA sequences in this sample.

As to treatment: oral pan-JAK inhibitor, 5-10 mg twice daily. Extracted RNA was reverse transcribed, and the resulting cDNA served as sequencing template. Method: immunoSEQ multiplex PCR; TCRdb's copy keeps in-frame clones and lacks some. This repertoire shows 150,000 to 200,000 clones, around 49% found once; its top ten account for 10%. The sequencing here drew on CD8+ T cells sorted from blood, taken at week 52, from a patient treated with tofacitinib. The chain combines TRBV5-6 with TRBJ2-1; 8 nucleotides match TRBD2. This sequence was found in a human donor with alopecia areata. The CDR3 loop reads CASSLPLAGYNEQFF. The CDR3 DNA follows: TGTGCCAGCAGCTTGCCCTTAGCGGGGTACAATGAGCAGTTCTTC.